The 23 T cell receptor beta chains presented below share a single source sample, sequenced in a study of T-cell reconstitution after alpha-beta-depleted transplantation in children. Preparation of the TCRbeta library used unique molecular identifiers. Using its own MiXCR run on the PCR reads, TCRdb lists one record per CDR3 protein. Found here are about 610,000 distinct CDR3 sequences, over 9.5% of them singletons; the top ten hold less than 5%. The specimen comprised PBMCs from the stem cell graft donor, sampled from the stem cell graft. All receptors come from a human donor who donated a stem cell graft to a child with acute myeloid leukemia.

As DNA, the CDR3 is TGCAGCGTCGGCTCCGGGGCGGGCCCCTACAATGAGCAGTTCTTC. Translating gives CSVGSGAGPYNEQFF. The genes are TRBV29-1 and TRBJ2-1; the D gene could be TRBD1 or TRBD2 (5 bases each). Germline V lookup: CDR1 SQVTM, CDR2 ANQGSEA. V was cut by 6 bases and J by 2 bases, with 17 bases left in between. The CDR3 runs 15 residues.

This clonotype was seen at least ten times. V is TRBV7-2 and J is TRBJ2-2, with 11 bases identical to TRBD1. CDR1 is SGHTA, CDR2 FQGNSA, per germline. With 9 bases clipped from V and 4 bases from J, the junction kept 4 bases outside the gene matches. The CDR3 is 14 amino acids. Here the CDR3 DNA reads TGTGCCAGTAGGACAGGGGGCCTCACCGGGGAGCTGTTTTTT. Protein sequence: CASRTGGLTGELFF.

This clonotype was observed a few times. V gene TRBV5-1 combines with J gene TRBJ2-7; D may be TRBD1 or TRBD2 (5 bases each). CDR3 length: 12 residues. V was cut by 4 bases and J by 7 bases, with 12 bases left in between. The germline gives CDR1 SGHRS, CDR2 YFSETQ. CDR3 protein: CASSRDGVEQYF. CDR3 nucleotides: TGCGCCAGCAGCCGGGACGGGGTGGAGCAGTACTTC.

This clonotype was counted only a few times. The genes are TRBV7-2 and TRBJ1-5; D remains ambiguous. The CDR3 totals 15 residues. CDR1 is SGHTA and CDR2 is FQGNSA in the germline V gene. The ends were cut back, 2 bases at V and 3 bases at J, with 11 bases in the middle. In DNA, the CDR3 is TGTGCCAGCAGCTTACAAGCCCTCAACAATCAGCCCCAGCATTTT. Translating gives CASSLQALNNQPQHF.

The chain is built from TRBV12-3 or TRBV12-4 and TRBJ1-2; possibly TRBD1 for D (6 bases). The CDR3 spans 11 residues. V gave up 11 bases and J gave up 6 bases, with 13 bases separating them. This chain's CDR3 is CASEGGDGYTF. The DNA for the CDR3 is TGTGCCTCGGAGGGGGGCGATGGCTACACCTTC.

This clonotype was counted a few times. The V and J genes are TRBV5-1 and TRBJ2-7, with 7 bases fitting TRBD2. The V segment lost 0 bases and the J segment 1 base; nucleotides outside the gene matches: 10. The CDR3 covers 17 residues. CDR1 SGHRS and CDR2 YFSETQ come from the germline V gene. CDR3: CASSLGLAAWVSYEQYF. The CDR3 DNA sequence: TGCGCCAGCAGCTTGGGACTAGCCGCATGGGTTTCCTACGAGCAGTACTTC.

V usage is TRBV29-1 and J usage is TRBJ2-2, with 7 nucleotides matching TRBD2. The CDR3 is 14 residues long. Trimming took 6 bases from V and 3 from J; bases not matched to a gene: 7. Germline CDR1 and CDR2: SQVTM and ANQGSEA. CDR3 sequence reads: CSVRSGLDTGELFF. CDR3 sequence (DNA): TGCAGCGTCCGTAGCGGGTTGGACACCGGGGAGCTGTTTTTT.

This chain links TRBV7-9 with TRBJ2-7; a weak D match, TRBD2 (6 bases). The V end lost 2 bases, the J end lost 6 bases, and 17 bases lay between the germline ends. The germline gives CDR1 SEHNR, CDR2 FQNEAQ (reference sequence). The CDR3 loop spans 15 amino acids. The CDR3 reads CASSLREPLQSEQYF. The CDR3 nucleotides are TGTGCCAGCAGCTTACGGGAGCCCCTCCAGTCCGAGCAGTACTTC.

The chain employs TRBV6-2 or TRBV6-3 and TRBJ2-1; D is ambiguous. The V gene's germline CDR1 is MNHEY and CDR2 SVGEGT. The ends were cut back, 5 bases at V and 6 bases at J, with 8 bases in the middle. This CDR3 region has 12 residues. CDR3 region: CASSRLTNEQFF. CDR3 coding DNA: TGTGCCAGCAGTAGGCTCACCAATGAGCAGTTCTTC.

This clonotype was seen ten or more times. This chain links TRBV6-5 with TRBJ2-7; TRBD1 aligns across 7 bases. Trimming took 0 bases from V and 2 from J; bases not matched to a gene: 4. CDR1 and CDR2 (germline): MNHEY, SVGAGI. The CDR3 extends over 15 amino acids. The chain's CDR3 is CASSYSTGNAYEQYF. For the CDR3, the DNA is TGTGCCAGCAGTTACTCGACAGGGAATGCCTACGAGCAGTACTTC.

In its sample, this clonotype was seen many times. This chain connects TRBV12-3 or TRBV12-4 to TRBJ2-3, with 13 nucleotides matching TRBD2. V lost 3 bases to trimming and J lost 0 bases; unmatched junction nucleotides: 3. The CDR3 loop spans 17 amino acids. The CDR3 spells CASSFPGLAGSTDTQYF. The CDR3, as DNA: TGTGCCAGCAGTTTCCCGGGACTAGCGGGGAGCACAGATACGCAGTATTTT.

This clonotype has at least ten counts. The V call is TRBV5-1, the J call TRBJ2-2; D uncertain. Trimming shortened V by 4 bases and J by 1 base, and 8 bases separated the two germline ends. CDR3 length equals 14 residues. Per germline, CDR1 SGHRS and CDR2 YFSETQ. In DNA, the CDR3 is TGCGCCAGCAGCCTGGACGGGAACACCGGGGAGCTGTTTTTT. Residues: CASSLDGNTGELFF.

A few counts support this clonotype. The rearrangement links TRBV12-3 or TRBV12-4 to TRBJ2-7; D possibly matches TRBD1 or TRBD2 (5 bases each). Trimming took off 3 bases at V and 1 base at J, with 16 bases between the two ends. The CDR3 extends over 16 amino acids. DNA for the CDR3: TGTGCCAGCAGTTTGGACGGGACGGTCCGGTCCTACGAGCAGTACTTC. Translated, it gives CASSLDGTVRSYEQYF.

In its sample, this clonotype was seen many times. CDR3 in DNA: TGTGCCAGCAGTCGCAGGACAGGGACAGATACGCAGTATTTT. Translating gives CASSRRTGTDTQYF. J is TRBJ2-3 and V is TRBV6-1, with 8 bases that match TRBD1. Per germline, CDR1 MNHNS and CDR2 SASEGT. The CDR3 sequence is 14 residues long. V gave up 5 bases and J gave up 3 bases; unmatched junction bases: 4.

This chain links TRBV20-1 with TRBJ2-5, with 8 bases fitting TRBD2. The CDR3 totals 12 residues. J gave up 4 bases and V 6 bases, and 4 bases lay outside the gene matches. CDR1 is DFQATT and CDR2 is SNEGSKA in the germline V gene (reference sequence). DNA of the CDR3: TGCAGTGCAGCGGGAGAGCGAGAGACCCAGTACTTC. Protein sequence: CSAAGERETQYF.

This clonotype was seen a few times. The rearrangement uses TRBV30 and TRBJ2-7, with 9 nucleotides matching TRBD2. Per germline, CDR1 GTSNPN and CDR2 SVGIG (reference sequence). This CDR3 contains 13 residues. The junction had 2 bases not matched to a gene; V was cut back by 1 base and J by 4 bases. Here the CDR3 DNA reads TGTGCCTGGAGTGGACTAGCGGAATACGAGCAGTACTTC. This translates into CAWSGLAEYEQYF.

There are many counts of this clonotype. This chain connects TRBV12-3 or TRBV12-4 to TRBJ2-1; TRBD2 matches 13 bases. The CDR3 is 22 residues long. The V segment lost 0 bases and the J segment 0 bases; nucleotides outside the gene matches: 14. CDR3 region: CASSLAGFLGLAGAPSYNEQFF. The CDR3, as DNA: TGTGCCAGCAGTTTAGCGGGTTTTCTAGGACTAGCGGGAGCCCCCTCCTACAATGAGCAGTTCTTC.

This clonotype was recorded many times. CDR3 in DNA: TGCAGTGCTAGGGCAGGAGGGCAGCCCCAGCATTTT. Its translation: CSARAGGQPQHF. V is TRBV20-1 and J is TRBJ1-5; no clear D gene. V lost 3 bases to trimming and J lost 7 bases, with 10 bases between them. Germline V gene sequence: CDR1 DFQATT, CDR2 SNEGSKA (reference sequence). The CDR3 extends over 12 amino acids.

The chain carries TRBV20-1 and TRBJ2-1, with 9 bases matching TRBD2. The V and J ends lost 2 bases and 9 bases, in that order; junction bases with no gene match: 17. Germline assignment: CDR1 DFQATT and CDR2 SNEGSKA (reference sequence). The CDR3 is 17 residues long. CDR3 nucleotides: TGCAGTGCTAGAAGGCCCCTTGGCAGCGGGAGGCCCAGTGAGCAGTTCTTC. This translates into CSARRPLGSGRPSEQFF.

This clonotype was seen a handful of times. The chain has TRBV18 and TRBJ2-5; D call uncertain. This CDR3 has 14 residues. Germline V lookup: CDR1 KGHSH, CDR2 LQKENI. V shed 1 base and J shed 1 base, with 7 bases lying between them. The DNA for the CDR3 is TGTGCCAGCTCACCACTAGGTCTCCAAGAGACCCAGTACTTC. Amino acids: CASSPLGLQETQYF. The complete variable domain, with remaining parts taken from reference TRBV18 and TRBJ2-5, reads NAGVMQNPRHLVRRRGQEARLRCSPMKGHSHVYWYRQLPEEGLKFMVYLQKENIIDESGMPKERFSAEFPKEGPSILRIQQVVRGDSAAYFCASSPLGLQETQYFGPGTRLLVL.

Ten or more counts support this clonotype. V is TRBV7-3 and J is TRBJ1-4, with unresolved D. The CDR3 length is 14 residues. The V gene lost 10 bases and the J gene lost 5 bases, with 17 bases spanning the gap. In germline, CDR1 is SGHTA, CDR2 FQGTGA. This CDR3 is CATLSRWRNEKLFF. The CDR3 coding sequence is TGTGCCACCCTCTCGAGGTGGAGAAATGAAAAACTGTTTTTT.

This chain joins TRBV4-2 and TRBJ1-2; D call uncertain. V lost 1 base and J lost 1, with 7 bases in between. The CDR3 runs to 14 residues. The germline CDR1 and CDR2 sequences are LGHNA and YNFKEQ. The CDR3 sequence is CASSQGIVNYGYTF. CDR3 in DNA: TGTGCCAGCAGCCAAGGGATAGTTAACTATGGCTACACCTTC.

A few counts support this clonotype. This chain uses TRBV5-1 with TRBJ1-2, with D possibly TRBD1 on 5 matching bases. Germline assignment: CDR1 SGHRS and CDR2 YFSETQ. V was clipped by 2 bases and J by 8 bases, with 10 bases between them. This CDR3 comprises 12 residues. DNA of the CDR3: TGCGCCAGCAGCTTCACGGAGGGGGGCTACACCTTC. Amino acid sequence: CASSFTEGGYTF.